The table lists the clone carrying this T cell receptor beta chain with a few counts. Its cognate antigen is unknown. The data originate from a study of metastatic and nonmetastatic thyroid tumors. Overall study results and limits: Versus benign nodules, malignant thyroid tumors reportedly had significantly higher TCR beta diversity, in blood and tumor.

The entire patient cohort was treatment-naive prior to thyroid surgery. How the authors handled the data: The authors used CDR3 differences across clinicopathological groups to build a distant-metastasis classifier for papillary thyroid cancer. Through MiXCR, TCRdb re-clonotyped the PCR reads. TCRdb's processing, not the authors' own work, is the source of the V and J calls. The table records roughly 83,000 clones, about 15% of them present only once. Specimen: blood. The sequence came from a female donor with papillary thyroid cancer or a benign thyroid nodule (not recorded which). Some clones in this sample may be carry-over from other donors' samples.

In nucleotides, the CDR3 is TGTGCCAGCAGCCAAATCCCCCGGCCAGATACGCAGTATTTT. Translated: CASSQIPRPDTQYF. J is TRBJ2-3 and V is TRBV3-1; D is undetermined. With 2 bases removed from V and 4 bases from J, the gap between germline ends came to 10 bases. Germline V gene data show CDR1 as LGHDT and CDR2 as YNNKEL (reference sequence). This CDR3 comprises 14 residues.